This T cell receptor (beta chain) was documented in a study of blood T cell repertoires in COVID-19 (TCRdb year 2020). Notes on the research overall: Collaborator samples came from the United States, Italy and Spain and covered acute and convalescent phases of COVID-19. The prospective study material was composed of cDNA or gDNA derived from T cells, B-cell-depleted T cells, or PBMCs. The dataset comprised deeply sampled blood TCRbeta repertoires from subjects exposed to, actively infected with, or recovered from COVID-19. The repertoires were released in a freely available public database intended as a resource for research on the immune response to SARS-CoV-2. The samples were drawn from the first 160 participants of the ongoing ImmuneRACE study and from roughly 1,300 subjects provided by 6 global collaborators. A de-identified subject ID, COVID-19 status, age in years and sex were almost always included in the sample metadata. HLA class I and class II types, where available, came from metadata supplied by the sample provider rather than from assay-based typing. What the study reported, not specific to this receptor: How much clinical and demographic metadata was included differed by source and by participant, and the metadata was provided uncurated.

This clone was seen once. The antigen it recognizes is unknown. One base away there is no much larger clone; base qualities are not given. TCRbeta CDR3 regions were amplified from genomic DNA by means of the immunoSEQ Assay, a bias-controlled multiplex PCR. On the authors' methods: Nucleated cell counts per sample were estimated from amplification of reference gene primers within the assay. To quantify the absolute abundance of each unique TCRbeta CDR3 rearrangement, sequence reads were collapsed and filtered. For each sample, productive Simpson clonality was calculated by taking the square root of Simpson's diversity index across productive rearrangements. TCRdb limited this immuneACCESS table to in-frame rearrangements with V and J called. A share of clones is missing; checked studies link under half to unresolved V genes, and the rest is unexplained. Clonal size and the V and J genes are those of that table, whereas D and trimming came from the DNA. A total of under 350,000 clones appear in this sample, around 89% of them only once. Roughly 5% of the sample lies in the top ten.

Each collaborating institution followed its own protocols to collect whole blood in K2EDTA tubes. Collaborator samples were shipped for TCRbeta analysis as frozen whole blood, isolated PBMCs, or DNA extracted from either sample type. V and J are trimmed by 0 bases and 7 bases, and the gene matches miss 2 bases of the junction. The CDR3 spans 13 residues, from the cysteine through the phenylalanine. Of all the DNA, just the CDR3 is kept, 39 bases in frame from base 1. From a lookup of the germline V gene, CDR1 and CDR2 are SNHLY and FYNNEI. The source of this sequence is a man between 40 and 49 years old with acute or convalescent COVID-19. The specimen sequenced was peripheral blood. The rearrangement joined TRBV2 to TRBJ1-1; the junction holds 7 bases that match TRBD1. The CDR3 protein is CASSEAWDSEAFF. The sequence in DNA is TGTGCCAGCAGTGAAGCTTGGGACAGTGAAGCTTTCTTT.